This T cell receptor (beta chain) stems from a study of blood T cell repertoires in COVID-19. Sequenced by immunoSEQ multiplex PCR; TCRdb stores in-frame clones only, minus some. The sample holds about 220,000 clones, about 80% seen once. Germline-derived CDR1 and CDR2 are LGHDT and YNNKEL (reference sequence). Trimming took 0 bases from V and 4 from J; bases not matched to a gene: 6. The CDR3 extends over 17 amino acids. This receptor was obtained from a woman aged 40 to 50 with acute COVID-19. The sequenced sample consisted of PBMCs or T cells enriched from blood (not recorded which). The genes are TRBV3-1 (or the pseudogene TRBV3-2) and TRBJ1-5; 10 bases agree with TRBD1. The CDR3 loop is CASSQEGTGVRNQPQHF. DNA of the CDR3: TGTGCCAGCAGCCAAGAGGGGACAGGGGTGCGGAATCAGCCCCAGCATTTT.